Each of the 9 T cell receptor beta chains below was sequenced from the same sample in a study of radiation and T cells in renal cell carcinoma. Repertoires were generated with immunoSEQ multiplex PCR, while TCRdb's copy carries only in-frame clones and drops some. The sample contains roughly 150,000 clones, roughly 89% of which appear only once. The time point here: blood 2 weeks post-SBRT. The treatment here: 15 Gy SBRT to primary tumor, nephrectomy 4 weeks later. Sample: blood, taken from a patient whose treatment included radiotherapy and nephrectomy. The receptors shown here come from a woman aged 45 to 65 with renal cell carcinoma.

The V and J genes are TRBV5-1 and TRBJ2-3, with 7 bases identical to TRBD2. V shed 4 bases and J 4 bases; nucleotides not matched to a gene: 6. Germline V CDR1 and CDR2: SGHRS, YFSETQ. The CDR3 is 14 residues long. The CDR3 here is CASSLGLGADTQYF. CDR3 nucleotide sequence: TGCGCCAGCAGCCTCGGACTAGGGGCAGATACGCAGTATTTT.

The chain couples TRBV5-1 to TRBJ1-3, with D unclear. This CDR3 has 15 amino acids. Trimming shortened V by 2 bases and J by 0 bases, and 9 bases separated the two germline ends. In germline, CDR1 is SGHRS, CDR2 YFSETQ. CDR3 loop: CASSFGATSGNTIYF. The CDR3 bases are TGCGCCAGCAGCTTCGGTGCAACCTCTGGAAACACCATATATTTT.

The chain is built from TRBV2 and TRBJ2-5; perhaps TRBD2 as D (6 bases). This CDR3 is 16 amino acids long. Germline V gene lookup returns CDR1 SNHLY and CDR2 FYNNEI. The ends were cut back, 3 bases at V and 5 bases at J, with 19 bases in the middle. For the CDR3, the DNA is TGTGCCAGCAGTGACCCCCGGGCCCGGGGGAGGGAGACCCAGTACTTC. Its translation: CASSDPRARGRETQYF.

The genes are TRBV18 and TRBJ2-7; no clear D. The germline CDR1 and CDR2 sequences are KGHSH and LQKENI. The CDR3 has 14 amino acids. Trimming took off 6 bases at V and 4 bases at J, with 16 bases between the two ends. The CDR3 bases are TGTGCCAGCTCGGGTGGTTGGGCACCTTACGAGCAGTACTTC. Amino acid sequence: CASSGGWAPYEQYF.

This sequence joins TRBV9 and TRBJ1-1; weak D call: TRBD1 (5 bases). CDR1 and CDR2 from the germline V gene are SGDLS and YYNGEE. Between the trimmed V and J ends, which lost 4 bases and 4 bases, there was a span of 11 bases. This CDR3 has 13 amino acids. The CDR3 DNA sequence: TGTGCCAGCAGCCCTGGGACTGCCACTGAAGCTTTCTTT. As protein: CASSPGTATEAFF.

The CDR3 is CASSLSGRGNQPQHF. For the CDR3, the DNA is TGTGCCAGCAGCCTTTCAGGGAGAGGCAATCAGCCCCAGCATTTT. The chain links TRBV7-9 to TRBJ1-5, with D maybe TRBD1 (5 bases). Germline lookup yields CDR1 SEHNR and CDR2 FQNEAQ (reference sequence). The V end lost 5 bases, the J end lost 2 bases, and 13 bases lay between the germline ends. This CDR3 spans 15 amino acids.

The V call is TRBV5-1, the J call TRBJ2-7; D may be TRBD1 (6 bases). Germline V CDR1 and CDR2: SGHRS, YFSETQ. The germline V and J ends were trimmed by 4 bases and 8 bases, with 16 bases remaining between them. The CDR3 is 13 amino acids. CDR3 sequence reads: CASSPGTNQKQYF. In DNA form, the CDR3 reads TGCGCCAGCAGCCCCGGGACAAACCAAAAGCAGTACTTC.

This chain uses TRBV7-2 with TRBJ1-1; 8 nucleotides align to TRBD1. The CDR3 runs to 13 residues. V lost 6 bases and J lost 5; bases outside the gene matches: 5. Germline values: CDR1 SGHTA, CDR2 FQGNSA. The chain's CDR3 is CASRNRGETEAFF. The CDR3 DNA reads as TGTGCCAGCAGAAACAGGGGGGAAACTGAAGCTTTCTTT.

Here the CDR3 reads CASSAGLAGAAYEQYF. The CDR3 coding sequence is TGTGCCAGCAGCGCCGGACTAGCGGGGGCCGCGTACGAGCAGTACTTC. The V call is TRBV11-2, the J call TRBJ2-7; 13 nucleotides align to TRBD2. V trimming: 5 bases; J trimming: 4 bases; junction bases outside the gene matches: 8. The germline CDR1 and CDR2 sequences are SGHAT and FQNNGV. CDR3 length: 16 residues. Supplemented by reference TRBV11-2 and TRBJ2-7, the full variable domain reads EAGVAQSPRYKIIEKRQSVAFWCNPISGHATLYWYQQILGQGPKLLIQFQNNGVVDDSQLPKDRFSAERLKGVDSTLKIQPAKLEDSAVYLCASSAGLAGAAYEQYFGPGTRLTVT.